This TCR beta chain stems from a study of OX40 agonist ivuxolimab in advanced cancers. Study-level points and caveats: No antigen was identified for the clonally expanded peripheral T cells.

Worth noting for this clone: Antigen specificity is unknown.

Trimming pared 7 bases from V and 5 bases from J, leaving 15 bases between. Germline lookup yields CDR1 MNHEY and CDR2 SVGAGI. The CDR3 extends over 14 amino acids. TCRdb's copy holds only in-frame clones and misses some; the assay was immunoSEQ multiplex PCR. The sample carries 12,000 or so clones, approximately 61% recorded once. The specimen comprised CD4+ or CD8+ T cells sorted from blood, sampled in a trial of the OX40 agonist ivuxolimab. This sequence joins TRBV6-5 and TRBJ1-5; D is undetermined. The source of this sequence is an adult with an advanced solid tumor such as melanoma, head and neck, liver or kidney cancer. The CDR3 DNA sequence: TGTGCCAGCATCAAGGACCGATACGATCAGCCCCAGCATTTT. Translated, it gives CASIKDRYDQPQHF.